This TCR beta chain derives from a study of T cell changes during pregnancy in multiple sclerosis. Assay: immunoSEQ multiplex PCR; the TCRdb copy retains only in-frame clones and omits some. Of about 68,000 clones detected, approximately 91% appear once; the ten largest clones hold approximately 2.5%. CDR1 and CDR2 from the germline V gene are MDHEN and SYDVKM. CDR3 length: 15 amino acids. V lost 6 bases, J lost 4 bases, and 7 bases stayed unmatched. The TCR comes from a female donor with multiple sclerosis, enrolled in a pregnancy study. This material consisted of peripheral blood, taken in the first trimester of pregnancy. V is TRBV28 and J is TRBJ2-2; 8 nucleotides agree with TRBD1. CDR3 in amino acids: CASSATGEATGELFF. CDR3 DNA: TGTGCCAGCAGCGCGACAGGGGAGGCCACCGGGGAGCTGTTTTTT.